Following are 4 T cell receptor beta chains from one sample sequenced in a study of shared clonotypes between healthy human individuals. Naive CD8 populations comprised CD45RO-negative cells positively selected for CCR7, excluding terminally differentiated effector memory CD45RA+ cells. This table comes from immunoSEQ multiplex PCR, and its TCRdb copy is limited to in-frame clones, with some not included. The sample has about 2.2 million clones; about 92% are singletons. Sequencing was done on a sample of naive CD8+ T cells from PBMCs. These TCRs come from a man aged 18 to 30 in good health. Some clones in this sample may be carry-over from other donors' samples.

In this sample, this clone turned up once. This sequence joins TRBV19 and TRBJ1-1; 7 bases line up with TRBD1. CDR1 LNHDA and CDR2 SQIVND come from the germline V gene (reference sequence). This CDR3 region has 14 residues. V dropped 4 bases and J dropped 8; count of bases not matched to a gene: 10. DNA of the CDR3: TGTGCCAGTAGTACCGGACAGGCGAACGCCGAAGCTTTCTTT. Residues: CASSTGQANAEAFF.

The J gene is TRBJ2-7, the V gene TRBV15; D tentatively reads TRBD1 or TRBD2 (6 bases each). V lost 0 bases and J 0 bases, leaving 18 bases between the germline ends. The germline V gene has CDR1 LNHNV and CDR2 YYDKDF (reference sequence). This CDR3 comprises 18 residues. In nucleotides, the CDR3 is TGTGCCACCAGCAGAGATCAAAAAGCAACGGGGGCCTCCTACGAGCAGTACTTC. It codes for CATSRDQKATGASYEQYF.

V gene TRBV9 combines with J gene TRBJ2-3, with 7 bases fitting TRBD1. CDR1 and CDR2 (germline): SGDLS, YYNGEE. Germline trimming cut 4 bases from V and 2 bases from J; bases unmatched to any gene: 7. The CDR3 is 15 residues long. CDR3 loop: CASSNRGRFTDTQYF. CDR3 nucleotide sequence: TGTGCCAGCAGCAACAGGGGACGCTTCACAGATACGCAGTATTTT.

V gene TRBV19 combines with J gene TRBJ2-7; D is perhaps TRBD1 (6 bases). Trimming took 9 bases from V and 2 from J, leaving 14 bases between them. CDR3 length equals 13 residues. The V gene's germline CDR1 is LNHDA and CDR2 SQIVND (reference sequence). The CDR3 region is CASSYRDTYEQYF. The CDR3 region has the DNA TGTGCCAGCTCCTACCGGGACACCTACGAGCAGTACTTC.